One sample yielded the 2 T cell receptor beta chains listed below, sequenced in a study of blood T cell repertoires in COVID-19. Assay used: immunoSEQ multiplex PCR; TCRdb lists only in-frame clones, some missing. The sample includes about 150,000 clones, 80% to 90% seen only once; the top ten take more than 3%. Sample: peripheral blood. The source of these receptors is a man aged 65-85 years with acute or convalescent COVID-19.

This clone appeared once. The chain joins TRBV6-1 to TRBJ2-7; 8 positions match TRBD2. Germline-derived CDR1 and CDR2 are MNHNS and SASEGT. This CDR3 contains 14 residues. Unmatched junction bases numbered 4, after V lost 3 bases and J lost 3 bases. In DNA form, the CDR3 reads TGTGCCAGCAGTGAGACTAGCGCAGACTACGAGCAGTACTTC. It specifies CASSETSADYEQYF.

This clone came up a few times. This chain joins TRBV7-6 and TRBJ1-2; weak D call: TRBD1 (5 bases). The CDR3 sequence is 14 residues long. The V gene lost 1 base and the J gene lost 1 base, with 7 bases spanning the gap. Germline CDR1 and CDR2: SGHVS and FNYEAQ. CDR3 nucleotide sequence: TGTGCCAGCAGCTTAGATGACAGTAACTATGGCTACACCTTC. Translating gives CASSLDDSNYGYTF.